This T cell receptor (beta chain) was sequenced during a study of blood T cell repertoires in COVID-19. Overall study: Samples representing acute and convalescent COVID-19 were sourced from the United States, Italy and Spain.

This CDR3 has 15 amino acids. Germline V CDR1 and CDR2: SNHLY, FYNNEI. Losses at the gene ends were 1 base for V and 4 bases for J; bases not matched to a gene: 6. Assay: immunoSEQ multiplex PCR; the TCRdb copy retains only in-frame clones and omits some. The sample lists about 370,000 clones; around 89% were seen once. The chain is built from TRBV2 and TRBJ1-2, with TRBD1 matching over 7 bases. This TCR was sampled from a woman aged 30 to 39 with COVID-19, enrolled during active disease. Sequencing was done on a sample of peripheral blood. The DNA of the CDR3 is TGTGCCAGCAGTGAAGAAAGGGGGCGCTTCTATGGCTACACCTTC. Translated: CASSEERGRFYGYTF.